This T cell receptor beta chain is from a study of T cell repertoires in cytomegalovirus infection. Study overall: Public TCR beta signatures provided an indication of both CMV infection and a matching HLA type.

Study-wide results and limits: HLA-C-restricted CMV clonotypes gave the most frequent clonotype in two of eight donors.

TCRdb reprocessed the reads with MiXCR, giving one entry per CDR3 protein. The sample lists approximately 700,000 distinct CDR3 sequences; about a third were seen once. Germline CDR1 reads MNHEY; CDR2 reads SVGAGI. V gave up 6 bases and J gave up 3 bases; unmatched junction bases: 8. The CDR3 totals 15 residues. This clonotype was observed many times. The antigen is undetermined. This clonotype originated in a human donor in good health (CMV status not recorded). Some clones in this sample may be carry-over from other donors' samples. The V and J genes are TRBV6-5 and TRBJ1-5; TRBD1 matches at 7 bases. The sequenced material came from PBMCs. Here the CDR3 reads CASSPSGTDNQPQHF. In DNA, the CDR3 is TGTGCCAGCAGCCCCTCCGGGACAGACAATCAGCCCCAGCATTTT.